This T cell receptor beta chain was retrieved from a study of cytomegalovirus exposure and HLA in healthy donors. Comments on this clone: Its target is unknown. In the same sample, other DNA sequences code for this CDR3.

Regarding the study as a whole: In an earlier analysis, about 87% or about 30%: the productive usage of most TCR beta V segments. Reportedly, TCR beta sequences accurately predicted HLA-A and HLA-B alleles in most subjects.

In the PCR, 60 Vbeta and 13 Jbeta primers were used. Sequenced by immunoSEQ multiplex PCR; TCRdb stores in-frame clones only, minus some. The sample has roughly 50,000 clones; 82% are singletons. V was pared by 3 bases and J by 5 bases, with 17 bases between. CDR3 size: 16 residues. The germline gives CDR1 SEHNR, CDR2 FQNEAQ (reference sequence). Healthy individuals who donated bone marrow served as the donors. The specimen sequenced was PBMCs. This TCR was recovered from a woman younger than 30 in good health and CMV-seronegative. This chain uses TRBV7-9 with TRBJ2-1; D possibly corresponds to TRBD2 (6 bases). As DNA, the CDR3 is TGTGCCAGCAGCTTTCCGGGACTGGCGGACCACAATGAGCAGTTCTTC. This translates into CASSFPGLADHNEQFF.